This note documents a single TCR beta chain sequence. This sample is drawn from a study of technical replicates of blood from a few donors. Some clones are missing from TCRdb's copy, which holds only in-frame ones; the method was immunoSEQ multiplex PCR. In the table there are tens of thousands of clones, 85% to 90% of which are singletons. V lost 4 bases, J lost 2 bases, and 9 bases lay in between. Germline loops: CDR1 MNHEY, CDR2 SVGAGI. The length of the CDR3 is 14 residues. The sequence was obtained from a human donor in good health. Some clones in this sample may be carry-over from other donors' samples. This rearrangement joins TRBV6-5 to TRBJ2-1; tentatively, D is TRBD2 (5 bases). The sequenced material came from PBMCs. CDR3 protein: CASSFTRAYNEQFF. As DNA, the CDR3 is TGTGCCAGCAGTTTTACTAGGGCCTACAATGAGCAGTTCTTC.